Shown below are 6 T cell receptor beta chains from a single sample sequenced in a study of blood T cell repertoires in COVID-19. The method was immunoSEQ multiplex PCR; TCRdb's version includes in-frame clones alone and lacks a portion of them. The sample includes about 320,000 clones, 90% of them seen just once. Specimen: PBMCs or T cells enriched from blood (not recorded which). Receptors were obtained from a man between 60 and 70 years old who had recovered from COVID-19.

This clone appeared a single time. The chain uses TRBV28 and TRBJ2-1; 9 positions match TRBD2. The germline V gene has CDR1 MDHEN and CDR2 SYDVKM. The junction had 8 bases not matched to a gene; V was cut back by 2 bases and J by 15 bases. This CDR3 is 13 amino acids long. The CDR3 bases are TGTGCCAGCAGTTTAGCTAGCGGGGTCCGCGGGTTCTTC. Translation: CASSLASGVRGFF.

Only one count was recorded for this clone. This chain connects TRBV12-3 or TRBV12-4 to TRBJ2-3; TRBD2 matches at 7 bases. CDR3 length: 12 residues. V shed 8 bases and J 4 bases; nucleotides not matched to a gene: 3. CDR3 in amino acids: CASRGESDTQYF. The CDR3 DNA sequence: TGTGCCAGCCGGGGGGAGTCAGATACGCAGTATTTT.

The rearrangement links TRBV4-1 to TRBJ2-7, with 9 bases that match TRBD1. CDR3 length equals 16 residues. Looked up from germline, CDR1 is MGHRA and CDR2 is YSYEKL. With 2 bases clipped from V and 2 bases from J, the junction kept 7 bases outside the gene matches. The DNA of the CDR3 is TGCGCCAGCAGCCAAAGTGGACAGGGGATTCCCTACGAGCAGTACTTC. Its translation: CASSQSGQGIPYEQYF.

A note on this clone: The same CDR3 also results from other DNA sequences found in this sample. This chain links TRBV5-1 with TRBJ2-1; 11 bases fit TRBD2. CDR3 size: 15 residues. Looked up from germline, CDR1 is SGHRS and CDR2 is YFSETQ. J was trimmed by 5 bases and V by 0 bases; bases with no gene match: 1. The CDR3 DNA reads TGCGCCAGCAGCTTGGTAGCGGGAGGGCACAATGAGCAGTTCTTC. Translation gives CASSLVAGGHNEQFF.

The chain combines TRBV20-1 with TRBJ1-4, with D possibly being TRBD1 (5 bases). Germline loops: CDR1 DFQATT, CDR2 SNEGSKA (reference sequence). CDR3 length equals 14 residues. V lost 3 bases and J 6 bases, leaving 14 bases between the germline ends. CDR3 region: CSASRGHRYEKLFF. CDR3 DNA sequence: TGCAGTGCTAGTCGTGGACATCGCTATGAAAAACTGTTTTTT.

This chain connects TRBV27 to TRBJ1-2, with unresolved D. The CDR3 sequence is 16 residues long. The germline V and J ends were trimmed by 0 bases and 4 bases, with 15 bases remaining between them. Germline V gene lookup returns CDR1 MNHEY and CDR2 SMNVEV (reference sequence). The CDR3 DNA follows: TGTGCCAGCAGTTTATCCCGGGCGGGCAGCCCCTATGGCTACACCTTC. As protein: CASSLSRAGSPYGYTF.